This T cell receptor (beta chain) was recorded in a study of T cells in Graves' hyperthyroidism and ophthalmopathy (dated by TCRdb to between 2019 and 2020). Study-level background: Peripheral blood was sampled at the time of initial diagnosis, prior to any treatment. Prospective prediction of ophthalmopathy was tested in an independent validation cohort consisting of about 20 hyperthyroidism patients and some 15 patients who later progressed to ophthalmopathy. To identify TCR V-J signatures that set the groups apart, the researchers used a discovery cohort of 100 patients, made up of around 40 with Graves' ophthalmopathy and approximately 57 with stable Graves' hyperthyroidism. According to the paper, TCR Vbeta CDR3 sequencing was carried out on some 140 peripheral blood samples, which came from some 41 ophthalmopathy, around 75 hyperthyroidism and roughly 17 progressor patients. The 100 or so discovery patients were divided at random into training and test sets in a 7:3 ratio. After blood sampling, hyperthyroidism patients were treated with methimazole at a starting dose of 30 mg daily, and ophthalmopathy patients were treated with high-dose intravenous methylprednisolone. In addition, the study compared T-cell repertoires in thyroid tissue and in blood from six Graves' hyperthyroidism patients. Summary of the overall study and its limitations: In validation, progression to ophthalmopathy was predicted by the model with 65% to 71% sensitivity and 72% to 85% specificity, a median of roughly 6 months before onset. Most expanded thyroid clonotypes (frequency above 0.001) were also found in blood, which suggests that blood repertoires may mirror thyroid immune responses. In cross-validation, a model built on a 13 V-J signature told ophthalmopathy apart from stable hyperthyroidism with approximately 90% sensitivity and approximately 81% specificity, and in testing the same model reached 80%/75%. Sample size was not statistically predetermined, and investigators were not blinded to group allocation.

The TCR beta CDR3 regions were amplified from RNA transcripts. A first-round RT-PCR of the TCR CDR3 used the HTBI primer set with the Qiagen OneStep RT-PCR kit. The libraries were constructed in a second round of multiplex PCR and then size-selected and purified. Libraries were sequenced paired-end with 100 bp reads on an Illumina HiSeq2000. In the source study's methods: SOAPnuke was used to process the raw data, removing reads that contained adapters or uncalled bases, had a mean Phred below 15, or lacked an exact match to the constant primer or identifier. COPE v1.2.5 was used to merge high-quality paired reads, and clonotypes were defined as unique nucleotide sequences. MiTCR v1.1 was used to align clonotypes to the IMGT TRBV, TRBD and TRBJ reference segments. The analysis included only V-J combinations with a frequency above 0.0001, which together covered approximately 99% of the repertoires. The TCS score was defined as the ratio of F50 (clonal expansion) to E x V (chaos), calculated using BLOSUM62-based TCRdist between CDR3 peptides within each V-J. Welch's t-statistics and random forest reduced around 510 V-J features to some 14, which were used in a naive Bayes classifier (R e1071). TCRdb cleaned the public reads at Q25 with fastp, built clones with MiXCR and kept in-frame beta chains. Records with the same CDR3 protein are collapsed into one entry carrying the most frequent genes and DNA. The V and J calls, along with clone size, are taken from TCRdb and not from the paper's own processing. Present in this sample are about 400,000 distinct CDR3 sequences, around 13% of which were seen just once. The ten biggest clones cover 5% to 6% of the sample.

A patient counted as having stable Graves' hyperthyroidism if no progression to ophthalmopathy occurred over 18 months of follow-up. The hyperthyroidism patients were between 18 and 65 years old and newly diagnosed, with a disease duration of less than 2 months. Any patient with an uncontrolled infection, another autoimmune disease, pregnancy or lactation was excluded. Diagnoses were based on clinical symptoms, serum thyroxine and TRAb, thyroid ultrasound and orbital computed tomography. PBMCs were isolated from about 9 ml of fresh peripheral blood by Ficoll-Paque density gradient centrifugation. Total RNA was extracted with Trizol reagent, and quality was checked on an Agilent 2100 Bioanalyzer. This clonotype was seen repeatedly, ten times or more. Its recognized antigen is unknown. There are no base qualities to consult, and no much larger clone falls within one base. CDR1 and CDR2 (DFQATT, SNEGSKA) derive from the germline V gene (reference sequence). The CDR3 numbers 12 residues from cysteine through phenylalanine. Only the CDR3 part of the read is kept: 36 bases, read in frame from the first base. V gives up 4 bases and J gives up 2 bases, and the segment between their germline ends measures 8 bases.

Recombination joined TRBV20-1 with TRBJ1-1; the D gene cannot be resolved reliably. The TCR originated in a woman under 30 with Graves' hyperthyroidism. Sequenced: blood. The CDR3 protein is CSANQANTEAFF. The DNA sequence is as follows: TGCAGTGCTAACCAGGCAAACACTGAAGCTTTCTTT.